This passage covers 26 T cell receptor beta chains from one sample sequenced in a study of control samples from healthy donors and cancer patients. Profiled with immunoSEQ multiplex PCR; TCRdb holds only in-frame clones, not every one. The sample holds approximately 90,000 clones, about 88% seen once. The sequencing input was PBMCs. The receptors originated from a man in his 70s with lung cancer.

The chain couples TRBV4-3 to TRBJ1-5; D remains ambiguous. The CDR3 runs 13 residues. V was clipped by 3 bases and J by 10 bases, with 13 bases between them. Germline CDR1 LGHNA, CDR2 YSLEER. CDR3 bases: TGCGCCAGCAGCCAGACGAGAACGGGCCCCCAGCATTTT. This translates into CASSQTRTGPQHF.

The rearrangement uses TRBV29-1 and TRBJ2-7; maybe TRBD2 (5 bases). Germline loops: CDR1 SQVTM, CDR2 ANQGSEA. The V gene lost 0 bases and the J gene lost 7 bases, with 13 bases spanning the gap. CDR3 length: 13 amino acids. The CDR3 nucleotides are TGCAGCGTTGAAGAAGATCGGGGTCGGGAGCAGTACTTC. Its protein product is CSVEEDRGREQYF.

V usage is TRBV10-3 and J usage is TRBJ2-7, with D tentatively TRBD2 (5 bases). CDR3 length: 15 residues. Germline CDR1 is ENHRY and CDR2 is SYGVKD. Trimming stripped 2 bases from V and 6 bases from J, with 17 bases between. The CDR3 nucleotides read TGTGCCATCAGTGAGGGGAGCCAAAGAACTGGCGAGCAGTACTTC. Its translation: CAISEGSQRTGEQYF.

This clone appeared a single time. Here the CDR3 reads CASVRRGDSYNEQFF. The CDR3 coding sequence is TGTGCCAGCGTGAGACGGGGGGACTCCTACAATGAGCAGTTCTTC. V gene TRBV7-9 combines with J gene TRBJ2-1; 7 bases are shared with TRBD2. This CDR3 has 15 residues. Germline CDR1 and CDR2: SEHNR and FQNEAQ (reference sequence). The trim removed 8 bases at V and 0 bases at J, leaving 7 bases unmatched.

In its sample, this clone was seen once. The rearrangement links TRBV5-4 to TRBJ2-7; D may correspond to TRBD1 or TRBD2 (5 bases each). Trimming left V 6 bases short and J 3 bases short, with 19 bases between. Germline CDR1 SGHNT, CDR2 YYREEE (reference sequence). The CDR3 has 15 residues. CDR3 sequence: CASTTGGTDLYEQYF. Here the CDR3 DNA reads TGTGCCAGCACCACGGGTGGGACGGACCTCTACGAGCAGTACTTC.

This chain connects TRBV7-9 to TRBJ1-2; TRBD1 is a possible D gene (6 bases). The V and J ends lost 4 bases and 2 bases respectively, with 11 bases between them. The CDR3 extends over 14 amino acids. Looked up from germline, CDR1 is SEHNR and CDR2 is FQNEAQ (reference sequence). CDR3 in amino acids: CASSSRTANYGYTF. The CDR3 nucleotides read TGTGCCAGCAGCTCCCGGACAGCGAACTATGGCTACACCTTC.

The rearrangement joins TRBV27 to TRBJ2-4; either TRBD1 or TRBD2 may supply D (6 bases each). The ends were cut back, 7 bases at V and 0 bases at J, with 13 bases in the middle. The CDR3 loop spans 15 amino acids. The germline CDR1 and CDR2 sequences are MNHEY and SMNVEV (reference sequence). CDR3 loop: CASMGGGLAKNIQYF. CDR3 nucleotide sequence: TGTGCCAGCATGGGGGGCGGCTTAGCCAAAAACATTCAGTACTTC.

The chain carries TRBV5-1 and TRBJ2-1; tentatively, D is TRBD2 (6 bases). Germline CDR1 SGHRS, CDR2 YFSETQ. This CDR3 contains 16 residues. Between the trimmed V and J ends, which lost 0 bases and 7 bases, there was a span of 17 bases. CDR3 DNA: TGCGCCAGCAGCTTGGGGGGGAGGCAGGCAACGAATGAGCAGTTCTTC. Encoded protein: CASSLGGRQATNEQFF.

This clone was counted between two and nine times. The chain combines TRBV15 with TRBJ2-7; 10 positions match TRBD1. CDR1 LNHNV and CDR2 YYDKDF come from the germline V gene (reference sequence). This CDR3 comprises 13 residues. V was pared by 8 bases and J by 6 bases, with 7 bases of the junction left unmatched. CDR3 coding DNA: TGTGCCACCGGCCGGGACAGGGGCCCCGAGCAGTACTTC. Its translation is CATGRDRGPEQYF.

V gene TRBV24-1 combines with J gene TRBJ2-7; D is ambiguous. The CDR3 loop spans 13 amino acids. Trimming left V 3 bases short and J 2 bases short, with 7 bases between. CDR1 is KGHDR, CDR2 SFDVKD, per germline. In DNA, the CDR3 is TGTGCCACCAGTGATGGCCAGCCCTACGAGCAGTACTTC. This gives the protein CATSDGQPYEQYF.

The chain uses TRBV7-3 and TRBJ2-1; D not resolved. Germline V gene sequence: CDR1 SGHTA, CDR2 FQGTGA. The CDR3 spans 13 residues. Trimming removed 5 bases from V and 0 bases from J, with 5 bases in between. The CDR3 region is CASSQSSYNEQFF. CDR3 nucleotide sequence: TGTGCCAGCAGCCAGAGCTCCTACAATGAGCAGTTCTTC.

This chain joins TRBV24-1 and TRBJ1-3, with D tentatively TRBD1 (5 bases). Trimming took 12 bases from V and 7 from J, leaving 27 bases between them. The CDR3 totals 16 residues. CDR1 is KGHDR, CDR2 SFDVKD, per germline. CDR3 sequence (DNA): TGTGCCGATTCGGGACCCAGGCCTTCCGGCGGGAACACCATATATTTT. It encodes CADSGPRPSGGNTIYF.

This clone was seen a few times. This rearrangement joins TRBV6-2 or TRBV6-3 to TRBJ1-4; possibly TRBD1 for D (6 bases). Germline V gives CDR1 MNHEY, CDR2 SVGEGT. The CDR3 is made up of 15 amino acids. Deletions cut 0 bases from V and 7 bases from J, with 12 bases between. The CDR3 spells CASSYSTGYVEKLFF. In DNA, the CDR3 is TGTGCCAGCAGTTACTCCACAGGGTACGTTGAAAAACTGTTTTTT.

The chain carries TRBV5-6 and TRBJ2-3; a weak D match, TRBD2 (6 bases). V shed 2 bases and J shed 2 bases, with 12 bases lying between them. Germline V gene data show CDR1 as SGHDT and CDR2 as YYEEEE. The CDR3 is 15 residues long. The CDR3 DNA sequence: TGTGCCAGCAGCTTCGACTCTAGCGCCACAGATACGCAGTATTTT. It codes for CASSFDSSATDTQYF.

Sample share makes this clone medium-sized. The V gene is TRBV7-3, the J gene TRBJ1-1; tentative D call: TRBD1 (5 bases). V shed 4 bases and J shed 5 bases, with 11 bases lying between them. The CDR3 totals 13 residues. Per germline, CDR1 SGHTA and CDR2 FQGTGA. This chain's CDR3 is CASSSGSYTEAFF. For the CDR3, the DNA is TGTGCCAGCAGCTCAGGGTCTTATACTGAAGCTTTCTTT.

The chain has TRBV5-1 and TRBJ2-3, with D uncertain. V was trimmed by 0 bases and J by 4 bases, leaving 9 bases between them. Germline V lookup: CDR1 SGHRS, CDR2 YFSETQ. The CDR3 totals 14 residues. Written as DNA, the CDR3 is TGCGCCAGCAGCTTGGATCCCTGGGCAGATACGCAGTATTTT. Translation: CASSLDPWADTQYF.

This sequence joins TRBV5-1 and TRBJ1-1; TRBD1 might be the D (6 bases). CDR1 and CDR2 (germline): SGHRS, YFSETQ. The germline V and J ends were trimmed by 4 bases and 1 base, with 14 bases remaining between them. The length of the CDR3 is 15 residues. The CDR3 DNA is TGCGCCAGCAGCCAATCTGGGACAAGGAACACTGAAGCTTTCTTT. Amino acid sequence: CASSQSGTRNTEAFF.

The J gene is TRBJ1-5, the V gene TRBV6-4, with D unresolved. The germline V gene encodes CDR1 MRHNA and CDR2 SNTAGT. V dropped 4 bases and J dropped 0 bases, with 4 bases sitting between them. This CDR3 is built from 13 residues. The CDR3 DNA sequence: TGTGCCAGCAGTGCGGGTAGCAATCAGCCCCAGCATTTT. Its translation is CASSAGSNQPQHF.

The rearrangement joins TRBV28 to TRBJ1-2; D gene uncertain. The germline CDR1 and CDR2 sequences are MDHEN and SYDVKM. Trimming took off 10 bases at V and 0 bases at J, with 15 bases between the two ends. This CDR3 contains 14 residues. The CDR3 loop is CAIANGYPNYGYTF. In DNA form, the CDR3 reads TGTGCCATTGCGAACGGGTATCCTAACTATGGCTACACCTTC.

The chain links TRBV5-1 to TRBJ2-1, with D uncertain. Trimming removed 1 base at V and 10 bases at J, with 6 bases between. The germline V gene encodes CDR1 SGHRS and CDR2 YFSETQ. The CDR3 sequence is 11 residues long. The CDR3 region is CASSLKTEQFF. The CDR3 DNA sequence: TGCGCCAGCAGCTTGAAGACCGAGCAGTTCTTC.

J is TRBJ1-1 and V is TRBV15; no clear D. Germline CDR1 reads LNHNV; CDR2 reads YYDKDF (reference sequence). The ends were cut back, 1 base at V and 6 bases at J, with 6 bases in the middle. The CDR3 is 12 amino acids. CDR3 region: CATSRGSPEAFF. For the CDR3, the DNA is TGTGCCACCAGCAGAGGGTCCCCTGAAGCTTTCTTT.

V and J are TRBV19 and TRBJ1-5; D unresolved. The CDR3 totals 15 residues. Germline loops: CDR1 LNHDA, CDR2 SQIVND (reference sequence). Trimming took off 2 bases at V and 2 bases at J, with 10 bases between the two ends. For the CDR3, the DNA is TGTGCCAGTAGTATAATTGGTGGAGGCAATCAGCCCCAGCATTTT. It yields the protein CASSIIGGGNQPQHF.

As DNA, the CDR3 is TGTGCCAGCTCACCGAGGCAGGGATCACTCTCTGGAAACACCATATATTTT. This encodes CASSPRQGSLSGNTIYF. The rearrangement joins TRBV18 to TRBJ1-3; tentative D call: TRBD1 (5 bases). CDR1 KGHSH and CDR2 LQKENI come from the germline V gene. V was shortened by 3 bases and J by 0 bases, with 15 bases between the two germline ends. CDR3 size: 17 residues.

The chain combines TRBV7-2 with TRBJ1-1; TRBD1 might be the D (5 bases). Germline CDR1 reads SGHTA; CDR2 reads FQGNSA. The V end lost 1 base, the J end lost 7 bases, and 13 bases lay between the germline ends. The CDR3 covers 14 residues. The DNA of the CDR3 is TGTGCCAGCAGCTTAGTCGGGGGTAGGGTTGAAGCTTTCTTT. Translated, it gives CASSLVGGRVEAFF.

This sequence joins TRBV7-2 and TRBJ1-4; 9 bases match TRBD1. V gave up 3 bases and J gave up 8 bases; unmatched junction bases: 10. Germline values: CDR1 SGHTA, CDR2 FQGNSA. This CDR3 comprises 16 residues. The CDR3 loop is CASSLGTGLRAEKLFF. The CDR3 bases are TGTGCCAGCAGCTTGGGGACAGGGCTCAGGGCGGAAAAACTGTTTTTT.

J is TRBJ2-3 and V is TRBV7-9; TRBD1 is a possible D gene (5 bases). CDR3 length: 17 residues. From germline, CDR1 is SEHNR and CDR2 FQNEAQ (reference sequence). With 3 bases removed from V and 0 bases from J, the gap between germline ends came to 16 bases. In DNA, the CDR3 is TGTGCCAGCAGCTTCGAAGGAGTCAGACAGAGCACAGATACGCAGTATTTT. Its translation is CASSFEGVRQSTDTQYF.